These 11 T cell receptor beta chains share one sample of origin, sequenced in a study of response to subunit inactivated influenza vaccine. Via MiXCR, TCRdb re-called the RT-PCR reads, giving one row per CDR3 protein. This table has more than 600,000 distinct CDR3 sequences, about 18% appearing once. Sequencing was performed on PBMCs from blood, taken 4 to 6 days after vaccination. The receptors were gathered from a man aged 45-65 years who received an inactivated influenza vaccine.

V and J are TRBV6-1 and TRBJ1-5; 7 bases are shared with TRBD1. V shed 4 bases and J 5 bases; nucleotides not matched to a gene: 5. The CDR3 has 14 residues. Germline CDR1 reads MNHNS; CDR2 reads SASEGT. CDR3 sequence: CASSGQGFHQPQHF. The DNA for the CDR3 is TGTGCCAGCAGTGGACAGGGATTTCATCAGCCCCAGCATTTT.

This clonotype was recorded a few times. This chain joins TRBV5-6 and TRBJ2-5, with D possibly TRBD1 on 6 matching bases. Germline-derived CDR1 and CDR2 are SGHDT and YYEEEE. The ends were cut back, 0 bases at V and 3 bases at J, with 12 bases in the middle. The CDR3 is 15 amino acids. The CDR3 spells CASSLDRDYEETQYF. CDR3 DNA: TGTGCCAGCAGCTTGGACAGGGATTATGAAGAGACCCAGTACTTC.

This clonotype occurred a few times. The chain has TRBV12-3 or TRBV12-4 and TRBJ2-3; the D gene is possibly TRBD2 (5 bases). This CDR3 region has 15 residues. Deletions cut 7 bases from V and 6 bases from J, with 20 bases between. In DNA form, the CDR3 reads TGTGCCAGCACCCTATTTAGCGCCGTTAAGGATACGCAGTATTTT. Translation gives CASTLFSAVKDTQYF.

This clonotype was seen a handful of times. CDR3 DNA: TGTGCCAGCAGCCCAAGGGGTGACTACGGAACCGGGGAGCTGTTTTTT. Amino acids: CASSPRGDYGTGELFF. The chain has TRBV9 and TRBJ2-2, with D perhaps being TRBD1 or TRBD2 (5 bases each). The V and J ends lost 4 bases and 5 bases respectively, with 18 bases between them. Germline CDR1 SGDLS, CDR2 YYNGEE. This CDR3 spans 16 amino acids.

In its sample, this clonotype was seen a few times. The V call is TRBV4-3, the J call TRBJ2-6, with 8 bases fitting TRBD2. Per germline, CDR1 LGHNA and CDR2 YSLEER. J gave up 0 bases and V 0 bases, and 1 base lay outside the gene matches. CDR3 length equals 17 residues. The CDR3 bases are TGCGCCAGCAGCCAAGATGCGGGGGGCTCTGGGGCCAACGTCCTGACTTTC. Translation: CASSQDAGGSGANVLTF.

This clonotype was observed a few times. This rearrangement joins TRBV7-2 to TRBJ2-7, with D uncertain. The CDR3 has 14 amino acids. Germline loops: CDR1 SGHTA, CDR2 FQGNSA. Trimming removed 3 bases from V and 2 bases from J, with 11 bases in between. The CDR3 region is CASSFDNSAYEQYF. CDR3 DNA: TGTGCCAGCAGCTTTGACAATTCTGCCTACGAGCAGTACTTC.

This clonotype was detected a few times. This chain uses TRBV20-1 with TRBJ2-1, with 8 bases lining up with TRBD1. The junction had 6 bases not matched to a gene; V was cut back by 0 bases and J by 2 bases. This CDR3 contains 16 residues. CDR1 is DFQATT and CDR2 is SNEGSKA in the germline V gene (reference sequence). CDR3 in DNA: TGCAGTGCTAGAGATCCGGGGACAGGAACCTACAATGAGCAGTTCTTC. Residues: CSARDPGTGTYNEQFF.

The table lists this clonotype with a few counts. For the CDR3, the DNA is TGCGCCAGCAGCTTAGGGAGACAACTACCCTACGAGCAGTACTTC. Its protein is CASSLGRQLPYEQYF. The chain employs TRBV5-1 and TRBJ2-7, with D tentatively TRBD2 (5 bases). This CDR3 contains 15 residues. V was cut by 2 bases and J by 2 bases, with 14 bases left in between. From germline, CDR1 is SGHRS and CDR2 YFSETQ.

The chain is built from TRBV15 and TRBJ2-4; TRBD1 matches at 8 bases. V was pared by 6 bases and J by 3 bases, with 7 bases of the junction left unmatched. CDR3 length: 15 residues. The germline V gene has CDR1 LNHNV and CDR2 YYDKDF (reference sequence). The CDR3 DNA reads as TGTGCCACCAGACTAGACAGGGGCGGCAAAAACATTCAGTACTTC. This translates into CATRLDRGGKNIQYF.

This clonotype was picked up a small number of times. The chain joins TRBV20-1 to TRBJ2-7; D may be TRBD2 (6 bases). V lost 1 base and J lost 6, with 22 bases in between. CDR3 length: 16 residues. Germline CDR1 DFQATT, CDR2 SNEGSKA (reference sequence). CDR3 DNA sequence: TGCAGTGCTAGAGGCCGCGGTGGGGGGTTGTTGGGCGAGCAGTACTTC. It specifies CSARGRGGGLLGEQYF.

This clonotype was counted between two and nine times. The V gene is TRBV28, the J gene TRBJ2-7; TRBD1 matches at 8 bases. The CDR3 is made up of 14 amino acids. Germline CDR1 and CDR2: MDHEN and SYDVKM. The V segment lost 6 bases and the J segment 3 bases; nucleotides outside the gene matches: 7. The CDR3 spells CASRDEDRVYEQYF. The CDR3 DNA sequence: TGTGCCAGCAGGGACGAGGACAGGGTCTACGAGCAGTACTTC.